This passage covers 9 T cell receptor beta chains from one sample sequenced in a study of OX40 agonist ivuxolimab in advanced cancers. The method was immunoSEQ multiplex PCR; TCRdb's version includes in-frame clones alone and lacks a portion of them. The sample records 94,000 or so clones, roughly 84% being singletons. The source material was CD4+ or CD8+ T cells sorted from blood, sampled in a trial of the OX40 agonist ivuxolimab. The receptors were sampled from an adult with an advanced solid tumor such as melanoma, head and neck, liver or kidney cancer.

The rearrangement uses TRBV13 and TRBJ2-1, with D tentatively TRBD1 (5 bases). CDR1 and CDR2 from the germline V gene are PRHDT and FYEKMQ (reference sequence). The CDR3 loop spans 14 amino acids. V gave up 5 bases and J gave up 7 bases, with 15 bases separating them. In nucleotides, the CDR3 is TGTGCCAGCAGCGCCATCCTCAGGGTGAATGAGCAGTTCTTC. Translated: CASSAILRVNEQFF.

This chain uses TRBV2 with TRBJ1-2; 7 bases match TRBD1. CDR3 length: 14 residues. CDR1 SNHLY and CDR2 FYNNEI come from the germline V gene. The V segment lost 3 bases and the J segment 8 bases; nucleotides outside the gene matches: 9. As DNA, the CDR3 is TGTGCCAGCAGTGATGGAGACAGGGTTAAGGGCTACACCTTC. Protein sequence: CASSDGDRVKGYTF.

This clone was seen once. The genes are TRBV4-2 and TRBJ2-1; maybe TRBD1 (6 bases). V was trimmed by 0 bases and J by 0 bases, leaving 9 bases between them. The CDR3 consists of 16 residues. Germline CDR1 and CDR2: LGHNA and YNFKEQ. CDR3 nucleotides: TGTGCCAGCAGCCAAGAGGACAGAAGCTCCTACAATGAGCAGTTCTTC. Amino acid sequence: CASSQEDRSSYNEQFF.

The V call is TRBV19, the J call TRBJ1-1; 10 bases are shared with TRBD1. The germline gives CDR1 LNHDA, CDR2 SQIVND (reference sequence). There are 18 residues in the CDR3. Trimming removed 5 bases from V and 4 bases from J; junction bases left unmatched: 16. CDR3 amino acids: CASSPGPTDRGGGTEAFF. CDR3 sequence (DNA): TGTGCCAGTAGTCCCGGACCCACGGACAGGGGGGGCGGCACTGAAGCTTTCTTT.

J is TRBJ1-1 and V is TRBV5-5, with TRBD1 as a possible D gene (6 bases). The CDR3 has 13 residues. Germline V gene sequence: CDR1 SGHKS, CDR2 YYEKEE (reference sequence). V gave up 4 bases and J gave up 11 bases, with 18 bases separating them. CDR3 in DNA: TGTGCCAGCAGCGGTCCGGGGGCGGAGGTCGCTTTCTTT. Its translation is CASSGPGAEVAFF.

V and J are TRBV7-8 and TRBJ2-3; unclear D gene. Germline loops: CDR1 SGHVS, CDR2 FQNEAQ. This CDR3 has 15 amino acids. Trimming stripped 1 base from V and 1 base from J, with 9 bases between. The CDR3 here is CASSLGSVGTDTQYF. The CDR3 DNA reads TGTGCCAGCAGCTTAGGGTCCGTCGGCACAGATACGCAGTATTTT.

CDR3 in amino acids: CASRHGVFKSYEQYF. CDR3 bases: TGTGCCAGCAGACACGGAGTGTTCAAGTCCTACGAGCAGTACTTC. J is TRBJ2-7 and V is TRBV2; D remains unclear. The CDR3 contains 15 residues. Germline V gene lookup returns CDR1 SNHLY and CDR2 FYNNEI. The V gene lost 6 bases and the J gene lost 1 base, with 16 bases spanning the gap.

The V and J genes are TRBV5-1 and TRBJ2-6; no definite D call. The CDR3 contains 19 residues. Trimming pared 0 bases from V and 0 bases from J, leaving 16 bases between. CDR1 is SGHRS, CDR2 YFSETQ, per germline. CDR3 DNA: TGCGCCAGCAGCTTGGTTCCGGCGGCCAGTCTCTCTGGGGCCAACGTCCTGACTTTC. Translating it yields CASSLVPAASLSGANVLTF.

The chain combines TRBV7-9 with TRBJ2-2, with 7 nucleotides matching TRBD1. After removal of 3 bases from V and 0 bases from J, the junction contained 1 base not matched to a gene. This CDR3 contains 15 residues. Germline values: CDR1 SEHNR, CDR2 FQNEAQ (reference sequence). The CDR3 spells CASSFGTANTGELFF. DNA of the CDR3: TGTGCCAGCAGCTTTGGGACAGCGAACACCGGGGAGCTGTTTTTT.